Sequencing of this T cell receptor (beta chain) was carried out in a study of spatial heterogeneity in lung cancer. As for the study in general: In raw reads, more than eight appearances on average were recorded for each unique TCR and UMI combination.

Each TCR cDNA molecule bore a unique molecular identifier. TCRdb re-analysed the 5' RACE reads in MiXCR, keeping a single row per CDR3 protein. The data contain approximately 40,000 distinct CDR3 sequences, 7.5% to 8% of them singletons. This clonotype appeared many times. Its antigen remains unidentified. The V gene's germline CDR1 is MNHNS and CDR2 SASEGT. Germline trimming cut 5 bases from V and 6 bases from J; bases unmatched to any gene: 11. The CDR3 has 16 amino acids. As to time point: sample taken at primary tumor resection. Tumor, nontumor lung or frozen PBMC supplied whole RNA that was sequenced unsorted. Points from the study as a whole: Resection blood, more than follow-up blood, showed ubiquitous expanded tumor TCRs.

The chain has TRBV6-1 and TRBJ1-5; 9 bases fit TRBD1. The sequence derives from a male donor with early-stage non-small cell lung cancer. The specimen was PBMCs, collected at surgery. CDR3 bases: TGTGCCAGCAGTCTCATTTTAGGACAGGGGCGTCAGCCCCAGCATTTT. This codes for CASSLILGQGRQPQHF.